The 5 T cell receptor beta chains below come from one sample, sequenced in a study of shared clonotypes between healthy human individuals. Sequencing was performed with immunoSEQ multiplex PCR; in TCRdb, only in-frame clones are kept and a portion is missing. The sample holds approximately 320,000 clones; under 80% are singletons and the top ten take approximately 10%. Sequencing was carried out using memory CD4+ T cells sorted from blood. Described subset: CD45RA-negative fraction. Source of these receptors: a man aged 25-45 years in good health.

The chain has TRBV10-3 and TRBJ2-7; tentatively, D is TRBD1 or TRBD2 (6 bases each). Trimming shortened V by 4 bases and J by 5 bases, and 15 bases separated the two germline ends. This CDR3 contains 14 residues. The germline V gene encodes CDR1 ENHRY and CDR2 SYGVKD. The CDR3 bases are TGTGCCATCAGTGGCGGGGACACTGGGCACGAGCAGTACTTC. Translated: CAISGGDTGHEQYF.

V is TRBV6-5 and J is TRBJ2-7, with TRBD2 as a possible D gene (6 bases). Trimming cost V 4 bases and J 2 bases, with 12 bases left between them. CDR1 is MNHEY and CDR2 is SVGAGI in the germline V gene. The CDR3 runs 14 residues. The DNA of the CDR3 is TGTGCCAGCAGTTGGAGGGACCGAGCCTACGAGCAGTACTTC. It translates to CASSWRDRAYEQYF.

The V gene is TRBV4-3, the J gene TRBJ2-1, with a weak D call TRBD2 (5 bases). The CDR3 sequence is 13 residues long. Germline V gene lookup returns CDR1 LGHNA and CDR2 YSLEER. The germline V and J ends were trimmed by 0 bases and 9 bases, with 9 bases remaining between them. CDR3: CASSQDEGGEQFF. CDR3 sequence (DNA): TGCGCCAGCAGCCAAGATGAGGGCGGTGAGCAGTTCTTC.

This clone was detected once. V gene TRBV6-5 combines with J gene TRBJ2-5; the D is unclear. The V gene's germline CDR1 is MNHEY and CDR2 SVGAGI. The CDR3 covers 13 residues. V was clipped by 6 bases and J by 5 bases, with 13 bases between them. The DNA of the CDR3 is TGTGCCAGCAGCGTCTTGGGTGGGGAGACCCAGTACTTC. Encoded protein: CASSVLGGETQYF.

This chain's CDR3 is CASRDSITDTQYF. The CDR3 DNA sequence: TGTGCCAGCAGGGACAGCATCACAGATACGCAGTATTTT. This rearrangement joins TRBV28 to TRBJ2-3; D is possibly TRBD1 (6 bases). There are 13 residues in the CDR3. V was trimmed by 6 bases and J by 2 bases, leaving 9 bases between them. CDR1 and CDR2 from the germline V gene are MDHEN and SYDVKM.